The 10 T cell receptor beta chains below come from one sample, sequenced in a study of T cells after yellow fever vaccination. In TCRdb, the 5' RACE reads were re-called with MiXCR into one record per CDR3 protein. The sample contains 450,000 to 550,000 distinct CDR3 sequences, 20% to 25% of which appear only once. The sequenced sample was PBMCs, obtained roughly 20 days after the first yellow fever vaccination. All receptors come from a man between 18 and 29 years old who received the YFV17D yellow fever vaccine.

The chain couples TRBV6-5 to TRBJ2-2; D uncertain. The V gene lost 7 bases and the J gene lost 6 bases, with 6 bases spanning the gap. Germline-derived CDR1 and CDR2 are MNHEY and SVGAGI. The length of the CDR3 is 11 residues. The CDR3 DNA is TGTGCCAGCAAAAAGGCCGGGGAGCTGTTTTTT. This translates into CASKKAGELFF.

This sequence joins TRBV4-3 and TRBJ2-3; D possibly matches TRBD1 or TRBD2 (5 bases each). The length of the CDR3 is 17 residues. Germline lookup yields CDR1 LGHNA and CDR2 YSLEER. V shed 0 bases and J shed 3 bases, with 16 bases lying between them. The CDR3 DNA reads TGCGCCAGCAGCCAAGAAGGTCGAGGGGATAGGACAGATACGCAGTATTTT. It translates to CASSQEGRGDRTDTQYF.

This clonotype turned up a few times. The J gene is TRBJ2-7, the V gene TRBV7-2, with D perhaps assigned TRBD1 or TRBD2 (5 bases each). In germline, CDR1 is SGHTA, CDR2 FQGNSA. CDR3 size: 14 residues. V dropped 2 bases and J dropped 4 bases, with 12 bases sitting between them. The CDR3 here is CASSLRLGEYEQYV. For the CDR3, the DNA is TGTGCCAGCAGCTTAAGATTGGGGGAATACGAGCAGTACGTC.

This clonotype is a singleton in its sample. V is TRBV25-1 and J is TRBJ2-1; 7 positions match TRBD2. V was clipped by 5 bases and J by 1 base; unmatched bases: 11. This CDR3 comprises 17 residues. The germline CDR1 and CDR2 sequences are MGHDK and SYGVNS. CDR3 region: CASSQVWGGLSYNEQFF. The CDR3 region has the DNA TGTGCCAGCAGTCAGGTTTGGGGGGGACTTTCCTACAATGAGCAGTTCTTC.

The chain couples TRBV4-2 to TRBJ2-2; TRBD1 aligns across 8 bases. The germline V gene has CDR1 LGHNA and CDR2 YNFKEQ. The J segment lost 0 bases and the V segment lost 4 bases, leaving 4 bases of the junction unmatched. This CDR3 spans 16 amino acids. CDR3: CASSLADRANTGELFF. The CDR3, as DNA: TGTGCCAGCAGCCTTGCGGACAGGGCGAACACCGGGGAGCTGTTTTTT.

Ten or more counts support this clonotype. This chain's CDR3 is CASSIGQGNYEQYV. In DNA form, the CDR3 reads TGCGCCAGCAGCATAGGACAGGGTAACTACGAGCAGTACGTC. The chain combines TRBV5-1 with TRBJ2-7, with 8 positions matching TRBD1. The CDR3 covers 14 residues. Germline lookup yields CDR1 SGHRS and CDR2 YFSETQ. V lost 4 bases to trimming and J lost 3 bases; unmatched junction nucleotides: 6.

The genes are TRBV5-1 and TRBJ2-7; D is uncertain. V lost 4 bases, J lost 2 bases, and 10 bases lay in between. The germline CDR1 and CDR2 sequences are SGHRS and YFSETQ. This CDR3 comprises 13 residues. The CDR3 DNA reads as TGCGCCAGCAGCGCCCCCCCGGCCTACGAGCAGTACTTC. It translates to CASSAPPAYEQYF. Full variable domain (remainder filled in from reference TRBV5-1 and TRBJ2-7): KAGVTQTPRYLIKTRGQQVTLSCSPISGHRSVSWYQQTPGQGLQFLFEYFSETQRNKGNFPGRFSGRQFSNSRSEMNVSTLELGDSALYLCASSAPPAYEQYFGPGTRLTVT.

This clonotype appeared a few times. This chain uses TRBV12-3 or TRBV12-4 with TRBJ1-1, with D uncertain. Between the trimmed V and J ends, which lost 4 bases and 1 base, there was a span of 10 bases. The CDR3 consists of 14 residues. CDR3 protein: CASSWLAENTEAFF. The CDR3 region has the DNA TGTGCCAGCAGTTGGCTGGCGGAGAACACTGAAGCTTTCTTT.

This clonotype was observed many times. V gene TRBV6-5 combines with J gene TRBJ1-4; D is ambiguous. The germline V and J ends were trimmed by 6 bases and 8 bases, with 10 bases remaining between them. Germline V lookup: CDR1 MNHEY, CDR2 SVGAGI. This CDR3 is built from 12 residues. Here the CDR3 reads CASRTGREKLFF. CDR3 sequence (DNA): TGTGCCAGCAGGACGGGCAGGGAAAAACTGTTTTTT.

The chain employs TRBV5-1 and TRBJ1-5; TRBD1 is a possible D gene (5 bases). The germline V and J ends were trimmed by 0 bases and 7 bases, with 11 bases remaining between them. The CDR3 runs 14 residues. Germline assignment: CDR1 SGHRS and CDR2 YFSETQ. The CDR3 DNA reads TGCGCCAGCAGCTTGGATGGGGGATCCCAGCCCCAGCATTTT. This encodes CASSLDGGSQPQHF.